These 18 T cell receptor beta chains originate from one sample sequenced in a study of CD8+CD57+ T cells in acquired aplastic anemia. The template for TCR beta VDJ and CDR3 sequence profiling was genomic DNA. One entry per CDR3 protein, called by TCRdb with MiXCR from the reads. The sample lists 100,000 to 150,000 distinct CDR3 sequences; roughly 50% were seen once. What was sequenced was sorted CD4+, CD8+, or CD8+CD57+ T cells (not recorded which) from PBMCs. The origin of the receptors is a human donor in good health, serving as a control.

This clonotype was observed once. In nucleotides, the CDR3 is TGTGCCAGTAGACGAGCCTCCCAGGGTTTCACAGATACGCAGTATTTT. Translated, it gives CASRRASQGFTDTQYF. The V and J genes are TRBV19 and TRBJ2-3; D possibly corresponds to TRBD1 (5 bases). With 6 bases removed from V and 2 bases from J, the gap between germline ends came to 18 bases. This CDR3 contains 16 residues. From germline, CDR1 is LNHDA and CDR2 SQIVND (reference sequence).

This chain connects TRBV12-3 or TRBV12-4 to TRBJ2-5; D perhaps matches TRBD1 (6 bases). Trimming left V 5 bases short and J 3 bases short, with 13 bases between. This CDR3 contains 14 residues. CDR3 nucleotide sequence: TGTGCCAGCAGTCCCTACAGGGTCAAAGAGACCCAGTACTTC. Residues: CASSPYRVKETQYF.

Ten or more counts support this clonotype. This chain links TRBV5-8 with TRBJ2-7; tentative D call: TRBD2 (5 bases). CDR1 is SGHTS and CDR2 is YDEGEE in the germline V gene. The V gene lost 2 bases and the J gene lost 6 bases, with 18 bases spanning the gap. This CDR3 contains 15 residues. CDR3 residues: CASSFIGGSLGEQYF. CDR3 sequence (DNA): TGTGCCAGCAGCTTTATAGGAGGATCTCTCGGCGAGCAGTACTTC.

V and J are TRBV7-3 and TRBJ2-5, with 11 bases that match TRBD2. The CDR3 has 16 amino acids. Trimming took 2 bases from V and 2 from J; bases not matched to a gene: 4. Germline V gives CDR1 SGHTA, CDR2 FQGTGA. The CDR3 coding sequence is TGTGCCAGCAGCTTACCTCTAGCGGGGGGACAAGAGACCCAGTACTTC. Its protein product is CASSLPLAGGQETQYF.

Worth noting for this clonotype: A read error may be the cause here, since a much bigger clone is one base away. The CDR3 region is CTTSRDRANTGELFF. The CDR3 DNA is TGTACCACCTCCCGGGACAGAGCGAACACCGGGGAGCTGTTTTTT. The rearrangement links TRBV10-3 to TRBJ2-2; TRBD1 aligns across 7 bases. In germline, CDR1 is ENHRY, CDR2 SYGVKD. The CDR3 totals 15 residues.

This clonotype was detected many times. The chain has TRBV6-5 and TRBJ1-5, with a weak D call TRBD1 (6 bases). This CDR3 region has 13 residues. With 4 bases removed from V and 6 bases from J, the gap between germline ends came to 10 bases. The germline gives CDR1 MNHEY, CDR2 SVGAGI. As DNA, the CDR3 is TGTGCCAGCAGTTTACAGGGACGTCAGCCCCAGCATTTT. Amino acid sequence: CASSLQGRQPQHF.

The J gene is TRBJ2-6, the V gene TRBV25-1; D is ambiguous. The CDR3 spans 14 residues. V was clipped by 7 bases and J by 4 bases, with 11 bases between them. Germline CDR1 and CDR2: MGHDK and SYGVNS. CDR3 protein: CASTTWKGANVLTF. In DNA, the CDR3 is TGTGCCAGCACGACATGGAAGGGGGCCAACGTCCTGACTTTC.

The chain carries TRBV19 and TRBJ1-1; no clear D. V lost 1 base, J lost 1 base, and 4 bases lay in between. The CDR3 has 13 amino acids. Germline CDR1 reads LNHDA; CDR2 reads SQIVND (reference sequence). The CDR3 spells CASSIGPNTEAFF. In nucleotides, the CDR3 is TGTGCCAGTAGTATAGGTCCGAACACTGAAGCTTTCTTT.

The table lists this clonotype with many counts. The V and J genes are TRBV9 and TRBJ1-3; no definite D call. Trimming left V 4 bases short and J 0 bases short, with 11 bases between. Germline V gene sequence: CDR1 SGDLS, CDR2 YYNGEE. The CDR3 has 15 amino acids. DNA of the CDR3: TGTGCCAGCAGCCCAAGACTGATCTCTGGAAACACCATATATTTT. Amino acids: CASSPRLISGNTIYF. The variable domain in full, with the rest retrieved from reference TRBV9 and TRBJ1-3, is DSGVTQTPKHLITATGQRVTLRCSPRSGDLSVYWYQQSLDQGLQFLIQYYNGEERAKGNILERFSAQQFPDLHSELNLSSLELGDSALYFCASSPRLISGNTIYFGEGSWLTVV.

This chain's CDR3 is CATSRAGPNTGELFF. The CDR3 coding sequence is TGTGCCACCAGCAGAGCCGGTCCGAACACCGGGGAGCTGTTTTTT. V gene TRBV15 combines with J gene TRBJ2-2, with no clear D. The germline V and J ends were trimmed by 1 base and 0 bases, with 6 bases remaining between them. Per the germline V gene, CDR1 is LNHNV and CDR2 is YYDKDF (reference sequence). This CDR3 has 15 amino acids.

V is TRBV7-9 and J is TRBJ2-7; tentative D call: TRBD1 (6 bases). CDR3 length: 15 amino acids. The germline V gene encodes CDR1 SEHNR and CDR2 FQNEAQ (reference sequence). With 1 base removed from V and 3 bases from J, the gap between germline ends came to 13 bases. The CDR3 loop reads CASSLGPGVFYEQYF. The CDR3 DNA sequence: TGTGCCAGCAGCTTAGGTCCAGGGGTGTTCTACGAGCAGTACTTC. The whole variable domain, filled in from reference TRBV7-9 and TRBJ2-7, reads DTGVSQNPRHKITKRGQNVTFRCDPISEHNRLYWYRQTLGQGPEFLTYFQNEAQLEKSRLLSDRFSAERPKGSFSTLEIQRTEQGDSAMYLCASSLGPGVFYEQYFGPGTRLTVT.

The V gene is TRBV7-2, the J gene TRBJ1-5; no clear D. This CDR3 region has 12 residues. The germline V gene encodes CDR1 SGHTA and CDR2 FQGNSA. V shed 5 bases and J shed 9 bases, with 11 bases lying between them. The CDR3, as DNA: TGTGCCAGCAGCCCCGGTGGAGGGCCCCAGCATTTT. Protein sequence: CASSPGGGPQHF.

This clonotype has a count of ten or more. This may stem from a read error, because a much larger clone lies one nucleotide away. J is TRBJ2-7 and V is TRBV7-2; D is undetermined. The V end lost 4 bases, the J end lost 0 bases, and 7 bases lay between the germline ends. The CDR3 totals 13 residues. Germline CDR1 is SGHTA and CDR2 is FQGNSA. CDR3: CASSSGNSYEQYF. The CDR3 DNA follows: TGTGCCAGCAGCTCCGGCAACTCCTACGAGCAGTACTTC.

This clonotype was observed a handful of times. The chain is built from TRBV11-1 and TRBJ2-2, with TRBD2 as a possible D gene (6 bases). This CDR3 contains 18 residues. V lost 5 bases and J 0 bases, leaving 19 bases between the germline ends. Germline V lookup: CDR1 SGHAT, CDR2 FQDESV (reference sequence). CDR3 nucleotides: TGTGCCAGCAGCAAGACGCCAGGCGGGACGTCGAACACCGGGGAGCTGTTTTTT. This gives the protein CASSKTPGGTSNTGELFF. The full variable domain, rest sourced from reference TRBV11-1 and TRBJ2-2, is EAEVAQSPRYKITEKSQAVAFWCDPISGHATLYWYRQILGQGPELLVQFQDESVVDDSQLPKDRFSAERLKGVDSTLKIQPAELGDSAMYLCASSKTPGGTSNTGELFFGEGSRLTVL.

This clonotype has a count of ten or more. In DNA form, the CDR3 reads TGTGCCAGCAGCGGGACATTGAGAGGCTACACCTTC. It encodes CASSGTLRGYTF. The chain has TRBV3-1 and TRBJ1-2; D may be TRBD1 (6 bases). Trimming stripped 5 bases from V and 8 bases from J, with 12 bases between. Germline lookup yields CDR1 LGHDT and CDR2 YNNKEL (reference sequence). The CDR3 runs to 12 residues.

For this clonotype: One end of the junction fails to match germline, which may point to a read error. V gene TRBV24-1 combines with J gene TRBJ2-1; D is possibly TRBD2 (7 bases). CDR1 KGHDR and CDR2 SFDVKD come from the germline V gene. This CDR3 comprises 13 residues. The CDR3 reads CATEGGGSHEQLF. The CDR3 DNA reads as TGTGCCACCGAGGGGGGGGGGAGCCATGAGCAGCTCTTC.

This chain uses TRBV6-2 or TRBV6-3 with TRBJ1-4; 7 nucleotides line up with TRBD1. Germline CDR1 MNHEY, CDR2 SVGEGT. This CDR3 is 16 amino acids long. The V gene end was trimmed by 6 bases and the J gene end by 6 bases; junction bases not matched to a gene: 13. CDR3 DNA sequence: TGTGCCAGCAGCGACCTAAATAGGGGGCGGCATGAAAAACTGTTTTTT. This codes for CASSDLNRGRHEKLFF.

This clonotype was seen many times. J is TRBJ2-3 and V is TRBV7-2, with D unresolved. The length of the CDR3 is 12 residues. Germline lookup yields CDR1 SGHTA and CDR2 FQGNSA. Deletions cut 5 bases from V and 8 bases from J, with 11 bases between. The CDR3 loop reads CASSLAQRTQYF. The CDR3, as DNA: TGTGCCAGCAGCCTCGCCCAGCGTACGCAGTATTTT. The whole variable domain, remainder taken from reference TRBV7-2 and TRBJ2-3, is GAGVSQSPSNKVTEKGKDVELRCDPISGHTALYWYRQSLGQGLEFLIYFQGNSAPDKSGLPSDRFSAERTGGSVSTLTIQRTQQEDSAVYLCASSLAQRTQYFGPGTRLTVL.